These 24 T cell receptor beta chains share one sample of origin, sequenced in a study of cytomegalovirus exposure and HLA in healthy donors. 13 Jbeta primers and 60 Vbeta primers were used for the PCR. Sequencing used immunoSEQ multiplex PCR; TCRdb keeps in-frame clones, though not all of them. The table shows roughly 71,000 clones, with around 64% occurring only once. Input material: PBMCs. Receptors originate from a man aged 35 to 55 in good health and CMV-seropositive.

This clone was recorded once. The rearrangement uses TRBV10-1 and TRBJ2-7; D ambiguous. Trimming cost V 3 bases and J 4 bases, with 4 bases left between them. The germline V gene encodes CDR1 WNHNN and CDR2 SYGVQD (reference sequence). The CDR3 has 11 amino acids. The CDR3 DNA reads as TGCGCCAGCAGTGACAGTTACGAGCAGTACTTC. Translated: CASSDSYEQYF.

The rearrangement uses TRBV5-1 and TRBJ2-5, with TRBD1 identical over 7 bases. The CDR3 has 16 amino acids. The V gene's germline CDR1 is SGHRS and CDR2 YFSETQ. With 3 bases clipped from V and 1 base from J, the junction kept 9 bases outside the gene matches. CDR3 in DNA: TGCGCCAGCAGCTGGGCCCGGGACAGAGGCCAAGAGACCCAGTACTTC. It translates to CASSWARDRGQETQYF.

This chain connects TRBV4-3 to TRBJ2-3; D not resolved. Germline V gene sequence: CDR1 LGHNA, CDR2 YSLEER. V lost 3 bases and J 3 bases, leaving 13 bases between the germline ends. CDR3 length: 15 residues. The CDR3 sequence: CASSQGLGVTDTQYF. The DNA for the CDR3 is TGCGCCAGCAGCCAGGGCCTGGGTGTGACAGATACGCAGTATTTT.

The sample holds a few counts of this clone. The chain combines TRBV6-1 with TRBJ2-6, with 12 bases lining up with TRBD2. Germline trimming cut 4 bases from V and 2 bases from J; bases unmatched to any gene: 12. The CDR3 is 20 residues long. Germline-derived CDR1 and CDR2 are MNHNS and SASEGT. CDR3 nucleotide sequence: TGTGCCAGCAGTGGAATGGCTAGCGGGGGGGGTTTAACTGGGGCCAACGTCCTGACTTTC. Its protein product is CASSGMASGGGLTGANVLTF.

The V and J genes are TRBV2 and TRBJ2-5; a possible D gene is TRBD1 (5 bases). The DNA end favors TRBJ2-7, so the J call may be wrong. Per the germline V gene, CDR1 is SNHLY and CDR2 is FYNNEI. The length of the CDR3 is 15 residues. The CDR3 DNA reads TGTGCCAGCAGTGCGCCAGGGCAAGCTGGCTACGAGCAGTACTTC. Translating it yields CASSAPGQAGYEQYF.

The rearrangement joins TRBV12-2 to TRBJ2-7; the table assigns TRBD1, which was not confirmed against the DNA. TRBV12-2 is tagged as a pseudogene. The CDR3 spans 13 residues. Written as DNA, the CDR3 is TGTGCAAGTCGCGCCGTCAATTTTCAGGGGGAGTACTTC. Translation gives CASRAVNFQGEYF.

CDR3 DNA: TGTGCCAGCAGTGAGCAACTGAATCAGCCCCAGCATTTT. It codes for CASSEQLNQPQHF. The chain links TRBV6-1 to TRBJ1-5, with no clear D. Trimming removed 3 bases at V and 4 bases at J, with 7 bases between. The CDR3 totals 13 residues. Germline assignment: CDR1 MNHNS and CDR2 SASEGT.

Concerning this clone: The identical CDR3 is also encoded by other nucleotide sequences in the sample. Here the CDR3 DNA reads TGTGCCAGCAGCTGCCGAGACATCCCCAAGAATGAGCAGTTCTTC. It codes for CASSCRDIPKNEQFF. V is TRBV5-6 and J is TRBJ2-1; D is uncertain. Germline V gene sequence: CDR1 SGHDT, CDR2 YYEEEE. With 3 bases removed from V and 7 bases from J, the gap between germline ends came to 17 bases. CDR3 length: 15 residues.

V gene TRBV27 combines with J gene TRBJ2-7; 8 bases fit TRBD1. V lost 9 bases to trimming and J lost 4 bases; unmatched junction nucleotides: 2. The CDR3 is 11 residues long. Looked up from germline, CDR1 is MNHEY and CDR2 is SMNVEV (reference sequence). DNA of the CDR3: TGTGCCAGGACAGGGGAGTACGAGCAGTACTTC. Translation gives CARTGEYEQYF.

The rearrangement uses TRBV4-1 and TRBJ2-2; 7 nucleotides agree with TRBD1. The V gene's germline CDR1 is MGHRA and CDR2 YSYEKL. There are 18 residues in the CDR3. V lost 1 base and J lost 4; bases outside the gene matches: 12. CDR3 loop: CASSQGFAKGGGTGELFF. CDR3 sequence (DNA): TGCGCCAGCAGCCAAGGATTCGCGAAAGGGGGCGGCACCGGGGAGCTGTTTTTT.

This clone was picked up a small number of times. The genes are TRBV2 and TRBJ1-2, with D hard to call. Germline V gene sequence: CDR1 SNHLY, CDR2 FYNNEI. V was shortened by 8 bases and J by 8 bases, with 9 bases between the two germline ends. There are 10 residues in the CDR3. The CDR3, as DNA: TGTGCCAGCGAGGCCTTCGGCTACACCTTC. It specifies CASEAFGYTF.

The chain links TRBV5-1 to TRBJ2-7, with 10 bases identical to TRBD1. CDR1 and CDR2 (germline): SGHRS, YFSETQ. Trimming cost V 4 bases and J 6 bases; bases outside gene matches: 10. The CDR3 spans 15 residues. CDR3 nucleotides: TGCGCCAGCAGCCTGACAGGGGGCGGGGGTGTCGAGCAGTACTTC. Its protein product is CASSLTGGGGVEQYF.

The chain employs TRBV10-3 and TRBJ1-5; 7 bases map to TRBD1. The V gene end was trimmed by 10 bases and the J gene end by 0 bases; junction bases not matched to a gene: 6. CDR1 and CDR2 (germline): ENHRY, SYGVKD. The CDR3 sequence is 14 residues long. The CDR3 DNA reads as TGTGCCAGTCATACAGGGGATAGCAATCAGCCCCAGCATTTT. Translated: CASHTGDSNQPQHF.

This clone was observed a handful of times. The rearrangement joins TRBV6-5 to TRBJ1-1; no clear D gene. The length of the CDR3 is 15 residues. V was clipped by 0 bases and J by 5 bases, with 13 bases between them. Per the germline V gene, CDR1 is MNHEY and CDR2 is SVGAGI. Here the CDR3 DNA reads TGTGCCAGCAGTTACTCGTTTAACGGAGGGACTGAAGCTTTCTTT. It specifies CASSYSFNGGTEAFF.

This chain joins TRBV2 and TRBJ2-2; TRBD1 matches 7 bases. This CDR3 is built from 17 residues. CDR1 is SNHLY and CDR2 is FYNNEI in the germline V gene. J was trimmed by 3 bases and V by 6 bases; bases with no gene match: 13. As DNA, the CDR3 is TGTGCCAGCAGCCCGAACCGGGACAGAAGGTACACCGGGGAGCTGTTTTTT. Amino acid sequence: CASSPNRDRRYTGELFF.

A note on this clone: The junction does not match germline at one end; this may be a read error. This chain connects TRBV5-1 to TRBJ2-1, with 8 bases lining up with TRBD2. Germline V gene sequence: CDR1 SGHRS, CDR2 YFSETQ. The length of the CDR3 is 15 residues. The CDR3 here is CASSLAGAEYNVQFF. The CDR3 nucleotides read TGCGCCAGCAGCTTAGCGGGGGCCGAGTACAATGTGCAGTTCTTC.

In this sample, this clone turned up once. The V and J genes are TRBV27 and TRBJ2-3; 7 bases are shared with TRBD1. The V and J ends lost 5 bases and 5 bases, in that order; junction bases with no gene match: 25. The CDR3 contains 20 residues. Germline V gene sequence: CDR1 MNHEY, CDR2 SMNVEV (reference sequence). The chain's CDR3 is CASSTLPISTGNVDLDTQYF. In nucleotides, the CDR3 is TGTGCCAGCAGTACCCTACCGATCTCGACAGGGAATGTGGATTTAGATACGCAGTATTTT.

The chain employs TRBV18 and TRBJ1-5; 9 nucleotides align to TRBD1. After removal of 2 bases from V and 4 bases from J, the junction contained 0 bases not matched to a gene. CDR3 length: 14 amino acids. Per germline, CDR1 KGHSH and CDR2 LQKENI. CDR3 coding DNA: TGTGCCAGCTCACCAGGACAGGGGAATCAGCCCCAGCATTTT. As protein: CASSPGQGNQPQHF.

The chain links TRBV2 to TRBJ1-2, with 9 bases lining up with TRBD1. The CDR3 consists of 16 residues. The V gene's germline CDR1 is SNHLY and CDR2 FYNNEI. Trimming removed 1 base from V and 0 bases from J; junction bases left unmatched: 3. The CDR3 DNA is TGTGCCAGCAGTGAAGGGGGGACAGGGTCTAACTATGGCTACACCTTC. It yields the protein CASSEGGTGSNYGYTF.

The chain links TRBV28 to TRBJ2-5; no definite D call. Between the trimmed V and J ends, which lost 6 bases and 2 bases, there was a span of 28 bases. CDR3 length: 19 amino acids. Germline values: CDR1 MDHEN, CDR2 SYDVKM. The CDR3 is CASSFLSFPAGSAQETQYF. The CDR3 nucleotides read TGTGCCAGCAGCTTCCTCTCCTTTCCGGCAGGATCGGCGCAAGAGACCCAGTACTTC.

This clone was recorded a few times. This chain connects TRBV2 to TRBJ1-2; D is undetermined. The V end was cut by 5 bases, the J end by 2 bases, with 6 bases between. Germline V lookup: CDR1 SNHLY, CDR2 FYNNEI. The CDR3 totals 12 residues. CDR3 residues: CASSLLNYGYTF. CDR3 DNA: TGTGCCAGCAGTCTATTGAACTATGGCTACACCTTC.

This sequence joins TRBV6-1 and TRBJ2-3; 7 nucleotides match TRBD2. Germline values: CDR1 MNHNS, CDR2 SASEGT. CDR3 length equals 15 residues. V trimming: 5 bases; J trimming: 2 bases; junction bases outside the gene matches: 7. CDR3 in DNA: TGTGCCAGCAGTCGACTAGCCCTTGCCACAGATACGCAGTATTTT. This encodes CASSRLALATDTQYF.

The V and J genes are TRBV2 and TRBJ1-1; tentatively, D is TRBD1 (5 bases). Trimming stripped 5 bases from V and 1 base from J, with 8 bases between. The CDR3 runs to 13 residues. From germline, CDR1 is SNHLY and CDR2 FYNNEI. CDR3 nucleotides: TGTGCCAGCAGTCAACAGGCGAACACTGAAGCTTTCTTT. Amino acid sequence: CASSQQANTEAFF.

A few counts support this clone. The chain combines TRBV7-9 with TRBJ2-1; no firm D call. The length of the CDR3 is 13 residues. Germline CDR1 is SEHNR and CDR2 is FQNEAQ (reference sequence). V was pared by 4 bases and J by 5 bases, with 9 bases between. This CDR3 is CASSYSINNEQFF. The DNA for the CDR3 is TGTGCCAGCAGCTACTCCATTAACAATGAGCAGTTCTTC.